The next 29 T cell receptor beta chains were all read from a single sample in a study of T cell repertoires in cytomegalovirus infection. TCRdb re-called the reads with MiXCR, one entry per CDR3 protein. The sample yields 450,000 to 600,000 distinct CDR3 sequences, more than 40% seen once. No antigen is known for these receptors. This specimen consisted of cultured PBMCs, obtained from culture after CMV antigen stimulation. The receptors were gathered from a human donor in good health (CMV status not recorded). Some clones in this sample may be carry-over from other donors' samples.

For this clonotype: A much larger clone differs from this one at a single base, so this may be a read error. V and J are TRBV5-5 and TRBJ2-7; maybe TRBD1 (6 bases). Germline CDR1 reads SGHKS; CDR2 reads YYEKEE (reference sequence). V was trimmed by 1 base and J by 2 bases, leaving 7 bases between them. This CDR3 has 13 residues. The CDR3 here is CASSLWTAYEQYF. CDR3 DNA sequence: TGTGCCAGCAGCTTGTGGACAGCCTACGAGCAGTACTTC.

This chain joins TRBV4-3 and TRBJ1-3; D call uncertain. The CDR3 totals 15 residues. Germline V gene data show CDR1 as LGHNA and CDR2 as YSLEER. Between the trimmed V and J ends, which lost 3 bases and 0 bases, there was a span of 9 bases. CDR3 amino acids: CASSQLTFSGNTIYF. Here the CDR3 DNA reads TGCGCCAGCAGCCAGCTGACCTTCTCTGGAAACACCATATATTTT.

V is TRBV7-9 and J is TRBJ2-4; D is undetermined. This CDR3 has 12 residues. The V end lost 6 bases, the J end lost 6 bases, and 9 bases lay between the germline ends. CDR1 and CDR2 from the germline V gene are SEHNR and FQNEAQ (reference sequence). The CDR3 nucleotides are TGTGCCAGCAGAGGATCGGGAAACATTCAGTACTTC. This encodes CASRGSGNIQYF.

This chain connects TRBV7-6 to TRBJ1-1; D is unresolved. Germline CDR1 SGHVS, CDR2 FNYEAQ. The CDR3 sequence is 13 residues long. Between the trimmed V and J ends, which lost 6 bases and 5 bases, there was a span of 13 bases. The CDR3 DNA sequence: TGTGCCAGCAGGCATAAATCCGGGACTGAAGCTTTCTTT. Residues: CASRHKSGTEAFF.

The chain joins TRBV6-1 to TRBJ1-2, with D hard to call. With 3 bases removed from V and 10 bases from J, the gap between germline ends came to 12 bases. Germline V CDR1 and CDR2: MNHNS, SASEGT. The CDR3 sequence is 12 residues long. For the CDR3, the DNA is TGTGCCAGCAGTGAGCTCCGGGATGTCTACACCTTC. This codes for CASSELRDVYTF.

This clonotype appeared a few times. The chain is built from TRBV7-2 and TRBJ2-1, with 7 bases fitting TRBD2. J lost 6 bases, V lost 1 base, and 9 bases had no gene match. This CDR3 region has 16 residues. Looked up from germline, CDR1 is SGHTA and CDR2 is FQGNSA. CDR3 residues: CASSLGAGVLRNEQFF. CDR3 sequence (DNA): TGTGCCAGCAGCTTAGGGGCGGGAGTGTTACGCAATGAGCAGTTCTTC.

V gene TRBV7-8 combines with J gene TRBJ1-2; D may be TRBD1 (6 bases). Trimming took 2 bases from V and 6 from J, leaving 16 bases between them. The CDR3 is 15 amino acids. CDR1 is SGHVS, CDR2 FQNEAQ, per germline. As DNA, the CDR3 is TGTGCCAGCAGCTTAATGATTGGGGGCGGGAATGGCTACACCTTC. Translation: CASSLMIGGGNGYTF.

This clonotype was detected a few times. V is TRBV7-2 and J is TRBJ2-5; TRBD1 aligns across 12 bases. The germline gives CDR1 SGHTA, CDR2 FQGNSA. The CDR3 is 16 amino acids. Trimming at V came to 3 bases and at J to 6 bases, leaving 8 bases not matched to a gene. The CDR3: CASSFYSGQGAQTQYF. CDR3 nucleotide sequence: TGTGCCAGCAGCTTTTATTCGGGACAGGGGGCCCAGACCCAGTACTTC.

This clonotype was seen a few times. The chain is built from TRBV7-9 and TRBJ1-2, with D possibly being TRBD1 (5 bases). Trimming stripped 1 base from V and 4 bases from J, with 10 bases between. Looked up from germline, CDR1 is SEHNR and CDR2 is FQNEAQ (reference sequence). There are 14 residues in the CDR3. The CDR3 reads CASSLGGTGYGYTF. The CDR3 coding sequence is TGTGCCAGCAGCTTAGGAGGGACGGGCTATGGCTACACCTTC.

The chain uses TRBV7-9 and TRBJ2-3, with D unclear. CDR1 SEHNR and CDR2 FQNEAQ come from the germline V gene (reference sequence). The CDR3 runs to 16 residues. Trimming stripped 5 bases from V and 4 bases from J, with 19 bases between. The CDR3 loop is CASSNTPALVADTQYF. The CDR3 DNA follows: TGTGCCAGCAGCAACACACCCGCGTTGGTAGCAGATACGCAGTATTTT.

The rearrangement uses TRBV12-3 or TRBV12-4 and TRBJ1-2; the D is unclear. There are 15 residues in the CDR3. The V and J ends lost 6 bases and 4 bases respectively, with 18 bases between them. CDR3 protein: CASSPRTLGFYGYTF. The DNA of the CDR3 is TGTGCCAGCAGCCCAAGGACTCTAGGGTTCTATGGCTACACCTTC.

The table lists this clonotype with a few counts. The J gene is TRBJ1-5, the V gene TRBV7-2; TRBD1 agrees at 9 bases. This CDR3 region has 14 residues. The germline V gene encodes CDR1 SGHTA and CDR2 FQGNSA. V lost 4 bases to trimming and J lost 5 bases; unmatched junction nucleotides: 3. The CDR3 DNA is TGTGCCAGCAGCTCCTGGGACAGGGATCAGCCCCAGCATTTT. This gives the protein CASSSWDRDQPQHF.

This clonotype was recorded only once. A read error may produce the germline difference seen at one junction end. The rearrangement links TRBV7-8 to TRBJ1-4; unclear D gene. This CDR3 spans 13 amino acids. Germline-derived CDR1 and CDR2 are SGHVS and FQNEAQ. In DNA, the CDR3 is TGTGCCAGCAGCTTAGGTCGTACGGAAAAACTGGTTTTT. Translated, it gives CASSLGRTEKLVF.

This clonotype was detected a few times. This rearrangement joins TRBV4-3 to TRBJ1-3; D call uncertain. This CDR3 has 15 residues. Germline V gives CDR1 LGHNA, CDR2 YSLEER. Trimming took 2 bases from V and 3 from J, leaving 11 bases between them. The CDR3 DNA follows: TGCGCCAGCAGCCAAACCGACATCGGTGGAAACACCATATATTTT. This sequence encodes CASSQTDIGGNTIYF.

The gene calls are TRBV7-9 and TRBJ1-5, with a tentative D call TRBD1 (5 bases). Germline values: CDR1 SEHNR, CDR2 FQNEAQ (reference sequence). V lost 5 bases and J 4 bases, leaving 15 bases between the germline ends. CDR3 size: 15 residues. The CDR3 here is CASSKEGSANQPQHF. The CDR3 DNA sequence: TGTGCCAGCAGCAAAGAGGGGTCGGCGAATCAGCCCCAGCATTTT.

Turning to this clonotype: A read error may produce the germline difference seen at one junction end. This rearrangement joins TRBV7-2 to TRBJ1-6, with D perhaps matching TRBD1 (6 bases). Per the germline V gene, CDR1 is SGHTA and CDR2 is FQGNSA. The length of the CDR3 is 12 residues. The CDR3 region is CEEGVENSPLHF. Written as DNA, the CDR3 is TGCGAAGAGGGGGTGGAGAATTCACCCCTCCACTTT.

V usage is TRBV6-5 and J usage is TRBJ2-3, with D possibly TRBD2 on 6 matching bases. The CDR3 spans 15 residues. Germline V gene lookup returns CDR1 MNHEY and CDR2 SVGAGI. V was shortened by 4 bases and J by 7 bases, with 18 bases between the two germline ends. CDR3 in DNA: TGTGCCAGCAGTTTGGTCGGCGGGACTTCATATACGCAGTATTTT. It codes for CASSLVGGTSYTQYF.

This chain connects TRBV6-8 to TRBJ2-5; D is uncertain. The CDR3 totals 14 residues. V was clipped by 2 bases and J by 3 bases, with 10 bases between them. The germline gives CDR1 MNHGY, CDR2 SAAAGT. As DNA, the CDR3 is TGTGCCAGCAGTTACGGGCAGCCTAAAGAGACCCAGTACTTC. Amino acids: CASSYGQPKETQYF.

The CDR3: CASSPLTADTQYF. CDR3 DNA sequence: TGTGCCAGCTCCCCCCTGACCGCAGATACGCAGTATTTT. The chain joins TRBV18 to TRBJ2-3; D gene uncertain. Germline V gene lookup returns CDR1 KGHSH and CDR2 LQKENI. With 6 bases removed from V and 4 bases from J, the gap between germline ends came to 11 bases. CDR3 size: 13 residues.

This clonotype was observed a handful of times. The chain couples TRBV7-4 to TRBJ1-1, with D maybe TRBD1 (5 bases). CDR1 and CDR2 (germline): SGHVT, SQSDAQ. Trimming pared 5 bases from V and 4 bases from J, leaving 20 bases between. This CDR3 has 16 amino acids. The CDR3 here is CASSPKTDTKGTEAFF. The DNA for the CDR3 is TGTGCCAGCAGCCCGAAGACAGATACCAAGGGCACTGAAGCTTTCTTT.

The chain employs TRBV7-2 and TRBJ1-2, with D possibly being TRBD1 (5 bases). V was trimmed by 1 base and J by 12 bases, leaving 12 bases between them. This CDR3 comprises 12 residues. Looked up from germline, CDR1 is SGHTA and CDR2 is FQGNSA. The CDR3 here is CASSLDAGYNTF. The CDR3 DNA follows: TGTGCCAGCAGCTTAGATGCAGGGTATAACACCTTC.

The J gene is TRBJ1-2, the V gene TRBV6-8; tentative D call: TRBD1 (5 bases). This CDR3 comprises 14 residues. Germline assignment: CDR1 MNHGY and CDR2 SAAAGT. V lost 5 bases and J 8 bases, leaving 18 bases between the germline ends. CDR3 nucleotide sequence: TGTGCCAGCAGTCCAGACAGATACTTGGGCGGCTACACCTTC. Translating it yields CASSPDRYLGGYTF.

This clonotype has only a few counts. The J gene is TRBJ2-3, the V gene TRBV6-1; 11 bases line up with TRBD2. The CDR3 has 18 amino acids. CDR1 and CDR2 (germline): MNHNS, SASEGT. Germline trimming cut 2 bases from V and 1 base from J; bases unmatched to any gene: 8. In DNA, the CDR3 is TGTGCCAGCAGTGAAAGACTAGCGGGAACCCCACGCACAGATACGCAGTATTTT. Translating it yields CASSERLAGTPRTDTQYF.

There are a few counts of this clonotype. V usage is TRBV7-2 and J usage is TRBJ2-5; tentatively, D is TRBD1 or TRBD2 (6 bases each). This CDR3 comprises 15 residues. The ends were cut back, 5 bases at V and 4 bases at J, with 17 bases in the middle. Germline V gene lookup returns CDR1 SGHTA and CDR2 FQGNSA. This chain's CDR3 is CASSPHRAGRETQYF. In DNA form, the CDR3 reads TGTGCCAGCAGCCCCCACAGGGCGGGAAGAGAGACCCAGTACTTC.

The chain employs TRBV7-9 and TRBJ2-1, with 14 positions matching TRBD2. This CDR3 has 16 residues. Germline V lookup: CDR1 SEHNR, CDR2 FQNEAQ (reference sequence). The trim removed 3 bases at V and 8 bases at J, leaving 6 bases unmatched. The CDR3 protein is CASSLTRLAGGHEQFF. The CDR3 DNA reads as TGTGCCAGCAGCTTGACCCGACTAGCGGGGGGGCATGAGCAGTTCTTC.

This rearrangement joins TRBV9 to TRBJ1-2; 10 bases fit TRBD1. J gave up 4 bases and V 7 bases, and 13 bases lay outside the gene matches. The CDR3 sequence is 16 residues long. Germline V gene sequence: CDR1 SGDLS, CDR2 YYNGEE. In nucleotides, the CDR3 is TGTGCCAGCGAAGCCGCCGGGACAGGGGTCGTCTATGGCTACACCTTC. This gives the protein CASEAAGTGVVYGYTF.

V and J are TRBV6-6 and TRBJ2-7; 10 nucleotides agree with TRBD1. After removal of 6 bases from V and 2 bases from J, the junction contained 7 bases not matched to a gene. CDR1 and CDR2 (germline): MNHNY, SVGAGI (reference sequence). The CDR3 contains 15 residues. CDR3 coding DNA: TGTGCCAGCAGCTTCGGACAGGGGGGACCCTACGAGCAGTACTTC. This sequence encodes CASSFGQGGPYEQYF.

J is TRBJ2-5 and V is TRBV11-2; 7 bases align to TRBD1. Germline lookup yields CDR1 SGHAT and CDR2 FQNNGV. Unmatched junction bases numbered 11, after V lost 5 bases and J lost 5 bases. This CDR3 is 15 amino acids long. The CDR3 nucleotides are TGTGCCAGCAGCAAGAGACAGGGCAGCGAGGAGACCCAGTACTTC. It is translated as CASSKRQGSEETQYF.

This clonotype has a handful of counts. The chain joins TRBV28 to TRBJ1-1, with D unclear. The germline V and J ends were trimmed by 7 bases and 1 base, with 4 bases remaining between them. The CDR3 has 11 amino acids. From germline, CDR1 is MDHEN and CDR2 SYDVKM. CDR3 DNA sequence: TGTGCCAGCATCGGGAACACTGAAGCTTTCTTT. Protein: CASIGNTEAFF.